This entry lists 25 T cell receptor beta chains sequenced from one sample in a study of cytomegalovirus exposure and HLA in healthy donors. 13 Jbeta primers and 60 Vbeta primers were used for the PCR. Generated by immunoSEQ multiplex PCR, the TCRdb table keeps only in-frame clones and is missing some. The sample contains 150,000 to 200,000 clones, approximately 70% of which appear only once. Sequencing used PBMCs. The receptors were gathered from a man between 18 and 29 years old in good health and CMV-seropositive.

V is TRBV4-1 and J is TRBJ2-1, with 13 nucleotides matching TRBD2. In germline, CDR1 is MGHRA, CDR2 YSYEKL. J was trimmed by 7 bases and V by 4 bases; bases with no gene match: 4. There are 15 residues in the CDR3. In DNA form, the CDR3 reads TGCGCCAGCAGCCTAGGGACTAGCGGGATGAATGAGCAGTTCTTC. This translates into CASSLGTSGMNEQFF.

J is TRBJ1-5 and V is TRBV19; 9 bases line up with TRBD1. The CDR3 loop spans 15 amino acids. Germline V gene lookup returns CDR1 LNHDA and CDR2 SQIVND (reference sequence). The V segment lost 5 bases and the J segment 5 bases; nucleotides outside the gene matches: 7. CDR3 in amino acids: CASSVDRGVHQPQHF. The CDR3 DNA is TGTGCCAGTAGTGTGGACAGGGGTGTTCATCAGCCCCAGCATTTT.

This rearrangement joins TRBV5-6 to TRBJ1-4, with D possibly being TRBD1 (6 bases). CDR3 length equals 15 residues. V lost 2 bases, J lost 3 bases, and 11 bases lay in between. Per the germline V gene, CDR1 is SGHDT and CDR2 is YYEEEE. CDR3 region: CASSLTGRANEKLFF. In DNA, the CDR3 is TGTGCCAGCAGCTTAACAGGGAGGGCTAATGAAAAACTGTTTTTT.

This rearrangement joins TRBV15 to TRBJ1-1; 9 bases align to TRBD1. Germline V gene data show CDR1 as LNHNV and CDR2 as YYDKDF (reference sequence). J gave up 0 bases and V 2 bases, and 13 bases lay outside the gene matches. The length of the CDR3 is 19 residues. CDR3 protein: CATSRMTGGFGRMNTEAFF. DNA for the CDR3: TGTGCCACCAGCAGAATGACAGGGGGTTTTGGCCGGATGAACACTGAAGCTTTCTTT.

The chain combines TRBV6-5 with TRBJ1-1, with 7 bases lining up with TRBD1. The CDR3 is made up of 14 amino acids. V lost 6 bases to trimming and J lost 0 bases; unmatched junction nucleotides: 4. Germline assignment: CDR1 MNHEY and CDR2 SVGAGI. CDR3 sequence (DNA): TGTGCCAGCAGCCCGGGACAGCTGAACACTGAAGCTTTCTTT. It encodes CASSPGQLNTEAFF.

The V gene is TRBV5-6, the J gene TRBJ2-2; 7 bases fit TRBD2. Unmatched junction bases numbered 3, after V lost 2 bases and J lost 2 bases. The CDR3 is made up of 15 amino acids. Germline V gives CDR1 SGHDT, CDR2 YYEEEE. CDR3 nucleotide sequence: TGTGCCAGCAGCTTCGGGGGGAGTAACACCGGGGAGCTGTTTTTT. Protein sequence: CASSFGGSNTGELFF.

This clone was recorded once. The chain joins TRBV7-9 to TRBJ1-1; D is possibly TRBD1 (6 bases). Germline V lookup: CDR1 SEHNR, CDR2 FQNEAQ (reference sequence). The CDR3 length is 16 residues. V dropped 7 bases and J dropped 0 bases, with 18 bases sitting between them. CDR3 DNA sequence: TGTGCCAGCACCATGACAGGACCGCTCATGAACACTGAAGCTTTCTTT. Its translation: CASTMTGPLMNTEAFF. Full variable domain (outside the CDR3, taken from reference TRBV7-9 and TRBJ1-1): DTGVSQNPRHKITKRGQNVTFRCDPISEHNRLYWYRQTLGQGPEFLTYFQNEAQLEKSRLLSDRFSAERPKGSFSTLEIQRTEQGDSAMYLCASTMTGPLMNTEAFFGQGTRLTVV.

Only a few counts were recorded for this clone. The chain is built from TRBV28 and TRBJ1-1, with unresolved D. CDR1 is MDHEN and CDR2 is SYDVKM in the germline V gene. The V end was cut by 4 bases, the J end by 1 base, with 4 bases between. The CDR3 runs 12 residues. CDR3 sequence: CASSYRNTEAFF. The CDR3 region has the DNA TGTGCCAGCAGTTACAGGAACACTGAAGCTTTCTTT.

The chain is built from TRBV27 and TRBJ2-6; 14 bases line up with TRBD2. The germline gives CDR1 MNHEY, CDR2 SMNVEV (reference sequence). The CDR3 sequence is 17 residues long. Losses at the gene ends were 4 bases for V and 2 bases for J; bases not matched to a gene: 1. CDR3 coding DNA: TGTGCCAGCAGTTCGACTAGCGGGGGGGCTGGGGCCAACGTCCTGACTTTC. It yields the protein CASSSTSGGAGANVLTF.

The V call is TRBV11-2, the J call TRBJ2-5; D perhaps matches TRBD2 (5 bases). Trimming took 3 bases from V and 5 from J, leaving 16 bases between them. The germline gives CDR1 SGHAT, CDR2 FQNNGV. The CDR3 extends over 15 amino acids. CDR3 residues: CASSLSFSEKETQYF. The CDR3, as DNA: TGTGCCAGCAGCTTGAGTTTTAGCGAGAAGGAGACCCAGTACTTC.

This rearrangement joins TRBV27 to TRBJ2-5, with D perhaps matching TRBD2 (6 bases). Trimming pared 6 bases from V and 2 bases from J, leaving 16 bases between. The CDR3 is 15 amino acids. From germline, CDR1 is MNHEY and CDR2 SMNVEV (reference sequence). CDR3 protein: CASSARAGLQETQYF. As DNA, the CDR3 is TGTGCCAGCAGCGCTCGGGCGGGATTGCAAGAGACCCAGTACTTC.

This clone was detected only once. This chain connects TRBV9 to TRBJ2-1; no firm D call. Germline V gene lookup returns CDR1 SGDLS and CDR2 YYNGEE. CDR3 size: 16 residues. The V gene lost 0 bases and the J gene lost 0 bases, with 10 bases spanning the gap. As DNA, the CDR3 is TGTGCCAGCAGCGTAGACCCCGTTAGCTCCTACAATGAGCAGTTCTTC. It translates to CASSVDPVSSYNEQFF.

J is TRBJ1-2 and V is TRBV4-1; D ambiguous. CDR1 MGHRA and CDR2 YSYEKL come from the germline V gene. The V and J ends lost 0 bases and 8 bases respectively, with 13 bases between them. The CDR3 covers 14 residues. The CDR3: CASSQEEGSGGYTF. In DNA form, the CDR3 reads TGCGCCAGCAGCCAAGAAGAAGGATCGGGGGGCTACACCTTC.

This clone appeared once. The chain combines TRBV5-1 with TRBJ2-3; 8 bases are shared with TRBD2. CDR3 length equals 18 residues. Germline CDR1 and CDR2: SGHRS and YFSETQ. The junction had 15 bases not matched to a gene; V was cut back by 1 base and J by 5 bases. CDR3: CASSLLSGTPSGGDTQYF. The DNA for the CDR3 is TGCGCCAGCAGCTTGCTTAGCGGGACGCCCTCTGGGGGAGATACGCAGTATTTT. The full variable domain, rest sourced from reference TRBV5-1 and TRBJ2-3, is KAGVTQTPRYLIKTRGQQVTLSCSPISGHRSVSWYQQTPGQGLQFLFEYFSETQRNKGNFPGRFSGRQFSNSRSEMNVSTLELGDSALYLCASSLLSGTPSGGDTQYFGPGTRLTVL.

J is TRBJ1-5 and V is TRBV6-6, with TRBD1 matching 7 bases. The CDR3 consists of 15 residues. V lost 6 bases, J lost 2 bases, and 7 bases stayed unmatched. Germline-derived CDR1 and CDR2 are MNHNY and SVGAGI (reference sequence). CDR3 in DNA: TGTGCCAGCAGCGATAGACAGGGTCGCAATCAGCCCCAGCATTTT. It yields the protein CASSDRQGRNQPQHF.

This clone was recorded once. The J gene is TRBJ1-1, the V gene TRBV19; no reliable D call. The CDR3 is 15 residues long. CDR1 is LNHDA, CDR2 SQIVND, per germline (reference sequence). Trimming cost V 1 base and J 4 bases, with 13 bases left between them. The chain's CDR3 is CASSIGIGLSTEAFF. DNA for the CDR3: TGTGCCAGTAGTATAGGGATCGGGTTGAGCACTGAAGCTTTCTTT.

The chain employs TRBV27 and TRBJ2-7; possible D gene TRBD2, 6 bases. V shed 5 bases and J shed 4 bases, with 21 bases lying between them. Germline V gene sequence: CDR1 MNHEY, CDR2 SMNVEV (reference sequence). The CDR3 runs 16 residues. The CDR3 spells CASSPGVAGRPYEQYV. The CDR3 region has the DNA TGTGCCAGCAGTCCCGGCGTTGCGGGGAGACCTTACGAGCAGTACGTC.

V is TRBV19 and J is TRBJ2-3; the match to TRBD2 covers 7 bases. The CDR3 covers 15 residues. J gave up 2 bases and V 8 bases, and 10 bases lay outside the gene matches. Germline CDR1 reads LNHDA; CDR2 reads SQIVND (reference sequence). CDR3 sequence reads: CASHLIGGNTDTQYF. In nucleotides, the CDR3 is TGTGCCAGTCATCTTATCGGGGGGAACACAGATACGCAGTATTTT.

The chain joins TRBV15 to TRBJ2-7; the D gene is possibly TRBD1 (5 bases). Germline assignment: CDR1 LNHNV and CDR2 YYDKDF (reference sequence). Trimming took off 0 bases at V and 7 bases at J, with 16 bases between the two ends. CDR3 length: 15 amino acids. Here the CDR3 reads CATSRDGARTDEQYV. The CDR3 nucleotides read TGTGCCACCAGCAGAGATGGGGCTAGGACGGATGAGCAGTACGTC.

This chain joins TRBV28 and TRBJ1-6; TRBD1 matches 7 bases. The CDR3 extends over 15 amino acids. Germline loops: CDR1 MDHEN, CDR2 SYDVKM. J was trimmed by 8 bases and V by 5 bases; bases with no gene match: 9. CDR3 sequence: CASSPPGGSYSPLHF. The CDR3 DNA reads TGTGCCAGCAGTCCCCCAGGGGGATCTTATTCACCCCTCCACTTT.

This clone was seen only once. The CDR3 bases are TGTGCCAGCAGCTTAGAGGGACAGGCGCCCATGAGGAACACTGAAGCTTTCTTT. This encodes CASSLEGQAPMRNTEAFF. The chain combines TRBV7-2 with TRBJ1-1, with TRBD1 identical over 8 bases. Per the germline V gene, CDR1 is SGHTA and CDR2 is FQGNSA. V lost 1 base, J lost 1 base, and 11 bases stayed unmatched. CDR3 length equals 18 residues.

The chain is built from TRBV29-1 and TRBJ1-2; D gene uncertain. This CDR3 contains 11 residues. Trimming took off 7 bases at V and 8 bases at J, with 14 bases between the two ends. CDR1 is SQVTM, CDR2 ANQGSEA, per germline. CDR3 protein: CSGRGLMGYTF. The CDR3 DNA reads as TGCAGCGGGCGTGGGCTTATGGGCTACACCTTC.

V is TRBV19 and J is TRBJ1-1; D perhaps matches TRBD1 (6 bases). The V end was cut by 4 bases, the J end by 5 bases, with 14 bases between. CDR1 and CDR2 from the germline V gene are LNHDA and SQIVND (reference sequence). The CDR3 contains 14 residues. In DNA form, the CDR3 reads TGTGCCAGTAGTAATTTGGGGGCTGAGACTGAAGCTTTCTTT. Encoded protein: CASSNLGAETEAFF.

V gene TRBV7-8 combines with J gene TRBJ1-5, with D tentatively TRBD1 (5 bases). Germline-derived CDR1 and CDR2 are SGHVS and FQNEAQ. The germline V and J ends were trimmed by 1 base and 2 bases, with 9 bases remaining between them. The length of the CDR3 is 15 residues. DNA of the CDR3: TGTGCCAGCAGCTTAGTTGGAGGGGGCAATCAGCCCCAGCATTTT. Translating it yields CASSLVGGGNQPQHF.

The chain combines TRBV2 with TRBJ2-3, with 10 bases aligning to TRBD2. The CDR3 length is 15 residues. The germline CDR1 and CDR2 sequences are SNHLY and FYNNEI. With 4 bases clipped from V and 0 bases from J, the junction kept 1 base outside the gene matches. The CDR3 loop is CASSASGGSTDTQYF. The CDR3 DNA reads TGTGCCAGCAGTGCTAGCGGGGGAAGCACAGATACGCAGTATTTT.